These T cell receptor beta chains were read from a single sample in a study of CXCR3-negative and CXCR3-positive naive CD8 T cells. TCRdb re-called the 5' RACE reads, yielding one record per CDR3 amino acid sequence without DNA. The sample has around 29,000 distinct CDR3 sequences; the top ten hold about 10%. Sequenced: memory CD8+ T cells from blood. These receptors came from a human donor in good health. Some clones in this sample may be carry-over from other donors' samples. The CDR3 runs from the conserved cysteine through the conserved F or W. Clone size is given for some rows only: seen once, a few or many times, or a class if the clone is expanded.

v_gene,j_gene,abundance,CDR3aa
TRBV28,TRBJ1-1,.,CASMEAGDTEAFF
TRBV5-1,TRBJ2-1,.,CASSLDGNEQFF
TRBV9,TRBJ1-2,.,CASSGSWTEVYGYTF
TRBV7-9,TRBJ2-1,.,CASSPGQGITNNEQFF
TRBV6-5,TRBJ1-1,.,CASSYFGGLNTEAFF
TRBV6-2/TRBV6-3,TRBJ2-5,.,CASRSLRRQGKGVIQETQYF
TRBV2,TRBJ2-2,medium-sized,CASRGMNTGELFF
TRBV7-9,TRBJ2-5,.,CASSFGHGRDIETQYF
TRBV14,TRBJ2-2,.,CASSQDFRLAGVTGELFF
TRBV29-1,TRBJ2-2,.,CSVSLAVEFTGELFF
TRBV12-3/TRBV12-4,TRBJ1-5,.,CASSFLGASNQPQHF
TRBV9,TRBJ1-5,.,CASSPAGMSQPQHF
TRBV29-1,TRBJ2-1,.,CSVLREYSYNEQFF
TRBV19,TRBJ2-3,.,CASAGTSTDTQYF
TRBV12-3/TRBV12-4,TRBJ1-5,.,CASSLTGMAQPQHF
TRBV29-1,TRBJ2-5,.,CSVDWDITETQYF
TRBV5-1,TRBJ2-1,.,CASSLEGGASYNEQFF
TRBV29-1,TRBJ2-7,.,CSVEQVSSYEQYF
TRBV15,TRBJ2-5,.,CATSRVPGALEETQYF
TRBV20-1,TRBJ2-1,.,CSASVPFSGDYNEQFF